A single sample gave rise to the 32 T cell receptor beta chains below, sequenced in a study of blood T cells in healthy people across ages. For the second PCR, which ran for about 7 to 11 cycles, a sample-barcoded 5' primer and a J-beta primer mix were used. Each CDR3 protein gets one entry after TCRdb re-called the 5' RACE reads with MiXCR. The sample carries 1.5 million to 2 million distinct CDR3 sequences, around 48% recorded once. Sequencing used blood. All receptors come from a woman between 40 and 55 years old in good health.

This clonotype showed up just a few times. V is TRBV20-1 and J is TRBJ2-3, with TRBD2 identical over 9 bases. The germline gives CDR1 DFQATT, CDR2 SNEGSKA (reference sequence). The CDR3 extends over 14 amino acids. Trimming at V came to 1 base and at J to 1 base, leaving 0 bases not matched to a gene. CDR3 amino acids: CSARASGGTDTQYF. CDR3 in DNA: TGCAGTGCTAGAGCTAGCGGGGGCACAGATACGCAGTATTTT.

This clonotype was detected only a few times. This chain uses TRBV6-2 or TRBV6-3 with TRBJ1-2; the D is unclear. The CDR3 is 13 residues long. CDR1 and CDR2 (germline): MNHEY, SVGEGT. The V gene lost 2 bases and the J gene lost 6 bases, with 10 bases spanning the gap. CDR3 region: CASSYIRGNGYTF. Written as DNA, the CDR3 is TGTGCCAGCAGTTACATACGTGGGAATGGCTACACCTTC.

This chain joins TRBV9 and TRBJ2-3; TRBD1 aligns across 10 bases. Trimming took 1 base from V and 3 from J; bases not matched to a gene: 5. The CDR3 spans 16 residues. In germline, CDR1 is SGDLS, CDR2 YYNGEE. CDR3 region: CASSVLGTGVTDTQYF. The CDR3 region has the DNA TGTGCCAGCAGCGTATTAGGGACAGGGGTAACAGATACGCAGTATTTT. Complete variable domain (other parts from reference TRBV9 and TRBJ2-3): DSGVTQTPKHLITATGQRVTLRCSPRSGDLSVYWYQQSLDQGLQFLIQYYNGEERAKGNILERFSAQQFPDLHSELNLSSLELGDSALYFCASSVLGTGVTDTQYFGPGTRLTVL.

This clonotype was counted a few times. The V call is TRBV7-2, the J call TRBJ2-7; a weak D match, TRBD1 (6 bases). Gene TRBJ2-5 matches the end of the DNA better, so the J call may be wrong. The CDR3 spans 13 residues. Germline V gene data show CDR1 as SGHTA and CDR2 as FQGNSA. CDR3 loop: CASAEQGLETQYF. In DNA form, the CDR3 reads TGTGCCAGCGCCGAACAGGGTTTAGAGACCCAGTACTTC.

This clonotype has only a few counts. The rearrangement links TRBV4-2 to TRBJ2-3; D is undetermined. V lost 1 base, J lost 3 bases, and 8 bases lay in between. Per germline, CDR1 LGHNA and CDR2 YNFKEQ. The CDR3 spans 14 residues. CDR3 protein: CASSQASTTDTQYF. The DNA of the CDR3 is TGTGCCAGCAGCCAAGCAAGCACAACAGATACGCAGTATTTT.

This clonotype was counted between two and nine times. The V call is TRBV20-1, the J call TRBJ1-4; possibly TRBD1 for D (6 bases). Germline-derived CDR1 and CDR2 are DFQATT and SNEGSKA (reference sequence). V gave up 6 bases and J gave up 6 bases, with 14 bases separating them. This CDR3 is built from 13 residues. DNA of the CDR3: TGCAGTGCGACCCGGGACATCTATGAAAAACTGTTTTTT. As protein: CSATRDIYEKLFF.

In its sample, this clonotype was seen once. The chain joins TRBV20-1 to TRBJ2-7, with D hard to call. CDR1 is DFQATT and CDR2 is SNEGSKA in the germline V gene (reference sequence). V was pared by 3 bases and J by 3 bases, with 24 bases between. CDR3 size: 17 residues. The CDR3 region has the DNA TGCAGTGCTAGTCATCCGCTGATTTGGCCATGGGGCTACGAGCAGTACTTC. This codes for CSASHPLIWPWGYEQYF.

The rearrangement uses TRBV14 and TRBJ2-4; unclear D gene. CDR1 and CDR2 (germline): SGHDN, FVKESK. Trimming left V 1 base short and J 0 bases short, with 13 bases between. The CDR3 covers 17 residues. CDR3 nucleotides: TGTGCCAGCAGCCAAGTACCCGGACCTCTAGCCAAAAACATTCAGTACTTC. This translates into CASSQVPGPLAKNIQYF.

This clonotype was detected only once. The chain uses TRBV7-2 and TRBJ2-2; D unclear. This CDR3 contains 14 residues. CDR1 and CDR2 (germline): SGHTA, FQGNSA. V lost 6 bases to trimming and J lost 4 bases, with 12 bases between them. The CDR3, as DNA: TGTGCCAGCAGTCCGGTTACCAGCACCGGGGAGCTGTTTTTT. This translates into CASSPVTSTGELFF.

This clonotype was found a few times. The V call is TRBV7-3, the J call TRBJ2-1, with D perhaps given as TRBD1 or TRBD2 (6 bases each). V lost 5 bases and J 3 bases, leaving 14 bases between the germline ends. The germline CDR1 and CDR2 sequences are SGHTA and FQGTGA. CDR3 length: 15 residues. The CDR3: CASSLQGGNYNEQFF. In DNA form, the CDR3 reads TGTGCCAGCAGCCTACAGGGAGGAAACTACAATGAGCAGTTCTTC.

This clonotype has only a few counts. The V call is TRBV6-2 or TRBV6-3, the J call TRBJ2-7, with TRBD1 matching 7 bases. V shed 5 bases and J 6 bases; nucleotides not matched to a gene: 10. The CDR3 contains 14 residues. Germline CDR1 and CDR2: MNHEY and SVGEGT. In DNA, the CDR3 is TGTGCCAGCAGTCCCGGGACAGCGCTTGGCGAGCAGTACTTC. Translated: CASSPGTALGEQYF.

The table lists this clonotype with a few counts. V and J are TRBV10-3 and TRBJ2-5, with 8 bases fitting TRBD1. V was pared by 10 bases and J by 1 base, with 5 bases of the junction left unmatched. Germline V gives CDR1 ENHRY, CDR2 SYGVKD. CDR3 length equals 13 residues. The CDR3 loop reads CATTGGIQETQYF. The DNA for the CDR3 is TGTGCCACCACAGGGGGGATCCAAGAGACCCAGTACTTC.

This clonotype was found a few times. The J gene is TRBJ2-1, the V gene TRBV7-8; 12 bases map to TRBD2. With 5 bases clipped from V and 9 bases from J, the junction kept 5 bases outside the gene matches. The CDR3 runs 14 residues. Germline values: CDR1 SGHVS, CDR2 FQNEAQ. CDR3 region: CASSPSGGAIEQFF. The CDR3 DNA is TGTGCCAGCAGCCCTAGCGGGGGGGCGATTGAGCAGTTCTTC.

Only a few counts were recorded for this clonotype. This chain connects TRBV4-3 to TRBJ2-1, with 7 bases fitting TRBD1. This CDR3 spans 16 amino acids. Germline V gives CDR1 LGHNA, CDR2 YSLEER. The V and J ends lost 0 bases and 6 bases, in that order; junction bases with no gene match: 8. The CDR3 sequence: CASSQERGRRGNEQFF. For the CDR3, the DNA is TGCGCCAGCAGCCAAGAAAGGGGGCGTAGGGGCAATGAGCAGTTCTTC.

V gene TRBV6-5 combines with J gene TRBJ1-2; D possibly corresponds to TRBD1 (6 bases). Per the germline V gene, CDR1 is MNHEY and CDR2 is SVGAGI. V dropped 2 bases and J dropped 4 bases, with 11 bases sitting between them. The CDR3 sequence is 14 residues long. CDR3 nucleotide sequence: TGTGCCAGCAGTTACGCCGCAGGGGCCTATGGCTACACCTTC. This codes for CASSYAAGAYGYTF.

The CDR3: CASSLVGGSVTQYF. The CDR3 DNA reads TGTGCCAGCAGTCTGGTGGGAGGTAGCGTGACCCAGTACTTC. J is TRBJ2-5 and V is TRBV6-5; D possibly corresponds to TRBD2 (6 bases). Trimming removed 5 bases at V and 7 bases at J, with 17 bases between. This CDR3 is 14 amino acids long. Germline CDR1 reads MNHEY; CDR2 reads SVGAGI.

This clonotype was seen more than once but under ten times. The chain has TRBV4-3 and TRBJ2-3; tentatively, D is TRBD1 or TRBD2 (5 bases each). Germline V gives CDR1 LGHNA, CDR2 YSLEER. V was cut by 3 bases and J by 8 bases, with 15 bases left in between. The CDR3 has 14 amino acids. The CDR3 nucleotides are TGCGCCAGCAGCCAGGACACTAGAACAAGTACGCAGTATTTT. It is translated as CASSQDTRTSTQYF.

The chain joins TRBV7-9 to TRBJ1-2; D is unclear. V lost 5 bases, J lost 4 bases, and 14 bases lay in between. This CDR3 has 14 amino acids. Germline values: CDR1 SEHNR, CDR2 FQNEAQ (reference sequence). CDR3 residues: CASSEEAVAYGYTF. The CDR3 region has the DNA TGTGCCAGCAGCGAGGAGGCAGTCGCCTATGGCTACACCTTC.

This clonotype showed up just a few times. V usage is TRBV5-1 and J usage is TRBJ2-7, with TRBD1 identical over 11 bases. Germline values: CDR1 SGHRS, CDR2 YFSETQ. The CDR3 runs to 16 residues. The trim removed 5 bases at V and 6 bases at J, leaving 13 bases unmatched. CDR3 DNA: TGCGCCAGCAGACCAAAGGTACCGGGACAGGGGGGCGAGCAGTACTTC. It is translated as CASRPKVPGQGGEQYF. Full variable domain (remainder filled in from reference TRBV5-1 and TRBJ2-7): KAGVTQTPRYLIKTRGQQVTLSCSPISGHRSVSWYQQTPGQGLQFLFEYFSETQRNKGNFPGRFSGRQFSNSRSEMNVSTLELGDSALYLCASRPKVPGQGGEQYFGPGTRLTVT.

The V and J genes are TRBV7-2 and TRBJ1-6; 7 bases line up with TRBD1. J gave up 7 bases and V 3 bases, and 12 bases lay outside the gene matches. There are 17 residues in the CDR3. Germline V gene lookup returns CDR1 SGHTA and CDR2 FQGNSA. In nucleotides, the CDR3 is TGTGCCAGCAGCTTGTTCGGCCCCGGACAGGCGAATTCACCCCTCCACTTT. It codes for CASSLFGPGQANSPLHF.

This clonotype was counted a single time. This chain links TRBV20-1 with TRBJ2-3; no firm D call. CDR3 size: 14 residues. Germline CDR1 DFQATT, CDR2 SNEGSKA (reference sequence). Trimming removed 3 bases at V and 2 bases at J, with 12 bases between. This CDR3 is CSASVPHFTDTQYF. In DNA, the CDR3 is TGCAGTGCTAGCGTCCCCCACTTCACAGATACGCAGTATTTT.

This clonotype was picked up a small number of times. The chain carries TRBV27 and TRBJ2-7; 7 bases agree with TRBD1. Germline values: CDR1 MNHEY, CDR2 SMNVEV (reference sequence). Unmatched junction bases numbered 8, after V lost 4 bases and J lost 2 bases. The CDR3 runs to 15 residues. The CDR3 loop is CASSSPQTGTYEQYF. The CDR3 coding sequence is TGTGCCAGCAGTTCCCCTCAGACAGGGACCTACGAGCAGTACTTC.

This clonotype was detected only a few times. The chain recombines TRBV2 with TRBJ1-5, with 8 bases identical to TRBD1. This CDR3 comprises 15 residues. The V segment lost 4 bases and the J segment 1 base; nucleotides outside the gene matches: 3. Germline V CDR1 and CDR2: SNHLY, FYNNEI. For the CDR3, the DNA is TGTGCCAGCAGTGCCGACAGGGGAAGCAATCAGCCCCAGCATTTT. This codes for CASSADRGSNQPQHF.

Remarks on this clonotype: Its ends do not fully match the called genes, so a read error is possible. This chain links TRBV4-2 with TRBJ1-4, with a possible D match to TRBD1 (6 bases). The length of the CDR3 is 17 residues. Germline V gene data show CDR1 as LGHNA and CDR2 as YNFKEQ. CDR3 amino acids: CASSLPQGGAVYEKPFF. As DNA, the CDR3 is TGTGCCAGCAGCCTCCCACAAGGGGGGGCGGTTTATGAAAAACCGTTTTTT.

This chain joins TRBV5-1 and TRBJ1-6, with D maybe TRBD1 (6 bases). From germline, CDR1 is SGHRS and CDR2 YFSETQ. V was cut by 4 bases and J by 7 bases, with 15 bases left in between. The CDR3 spans 15 residues. CDR3 sequence: CASSPLDSTNSPLHF. The CDR3 DNA reads TGCGCCAGCAGCCCCTTGGACAGCACGAATTCACCCCTCCACTTT. The whole variable domain, remainder taken from reference TRBV5-1 and TRBJ1-6, is KAGVTQTPRYLIKTRGQQVTLSCSPISGHRSVSWYQQTPGQGLQFLFEYFSETQRNKGNFPGRFSGRQFSNSRSEMNVSTLELGDSALYLCASSPLDSTNSPLHFGNGTRLTVT.

The V and J genes are TRBV5-1 and TRBJ1-2, with a possible D match to TRBD1 (5 bases). The CDR3 is made up of 16 amino acids. In germline, CDR1 is SGHRS, CDR2 YFSETQ. Deletions cut 5 bases from V and 0 bases from J, with 17 bases between. The CDR3 reads CASRASAGEANYGYTF. CDR3 nucleotide sequence: TGCGCCAGCAGGGCCAGTGCGGGGGAGGCTAACTATGGCTACACCTTC. The full variable domain, completed using reference TRBV5-1 and TRBJ1-2, is KAGVTQTPRYLIKTRGQQVTLSCSPISGHRSVSWYQQTPGQGLQFLFEYFSETQRNKGNFPGRFSGRQFSNSRSEMNVSTLELGDSALYLCASRASAGEANYGYTFGSGTRLTVV.

This chain links TRBV5-1 with TRBJ2-7, with 13 nucleotides matching TRBD2. This CDR3 has 15 amino acids. Per the germline V gene, CDR1 is SGHRS and CDR2 is YFSETQ. The V segment lost 3 bases and the J segment 5 bases; nucleotides outside the gene matches: 5. The CDR3: CASSSMGLAGNEQYF. CDR3 coding DNA: TGCGCCAGCAGCTCTATGGGACTAGCGGGGAACGAGCAGTACTTC. Variable domain in full (rest from reference TRBV5-1 and TRBJ2-7): KAGVTQTPRYLIKTRGQQVTLSCSPISGHRSVSWYQQTPGQGLQFLFEYFSETQRNKGNFPGRFSGRQFSNSRSEMNVSTLELGDSALYLCASSSMGLAGNEQYFGPGTRLTVT.

Concerning this clonotype itself: This may stem from a read error, because a much larger clone lies one nucleotide away. The rearrangement links TRBV3-1 to TRBJ2-5, with 10 bases fitting TRBD2. This CDR3 region has 16 residues. Germline-derived CDR1 and CDR2 are LGHDT and YNNKEL (reference sequence). CDR3 region: CASSLRLAGSQEAQYF. The CDR3 DNA sequence: TGTGCCAGCAGCCTCAGACTAGCGGGTTCCCAAGAGGCCCAGTACTTC.

This chain connects TRBV29-1 to TRBJ1-2, with D maybe TRBD1 (5 bases). The CDR3 is 12 residues long. Germline V gene sequence: CDR1 SQVTM, CDR2 ANQGSEA. Trimming left V 8 bases short and J 2 bases short, with 12 bases between. The CDR3 protein is CSMRGPNYGYTF. The DNA of the CDR3 is TGCAGCATGCGGGGACCGAACTATGGCTACACCTTC.

The V gene is TRBV7-2, the J gene TRBJ2-7, with 15 bases aligning to TRBD2. With 3 bases clipped from V and 4 bases from J, the junction kept 10 bases outside the gene matches. The V gene's germline CDR1 is SGHTA and CDR2 FQGNSA. This CDR3 is built from 18 residues. The CDR3 protein is CASSLTGLAGGGHYEQYF. In DNA, the CDR3 is TGTGCCAGCAGCTTGACGGGACTAGCGGGGGGAGGGCATTACGAGCAGTACTTC.

CDR3 coding DNA: TGTGCCAGCAGTTCACACCAGAGCTCCTACGAGCAGTACTTC. The encoded protein is CASSSHQSSYEQYF. The chain is built from TRBV12-3 or TRBV12-4 and TRBJ2-7; D unresolved. Between the trimmed V and J ends, which lost 4 bases and 0 bases, there was a span of 10 bases. The CDR3 loop spans 14 amino acids.

This chain links TRBV6-2 or TRBV6-3 with TRBJ1-6, with 7 bases identical to TRBD1. CDR3 size: 17 residues. The V gene end was trimmed by 7 bases and the J gene end by 7 bases; junction bases not matched to a gene: 16. CDR1 and CDR2 (germline): MNHEY, SVGEGT. The CDR3 DNA is TGTGCCAGCACCTTCCGTAGCCCGACAGGGAAAAATTCACCCCTCCACTTT. Translated: CASTFRSPTGKNSPLHF.